This T cell receptor beta chain came from a study of blood T cell repertoires in COVID-19. Study information: The analysed material was cDNA or gDNA that came from T cells, B-cell-depleted T cells, or PBMCs.

The V and J ends lost 0 bases and 6 bases, in that order; junction bases with no gene match: 11. Germline CDR1 reads SGHAT; CDR2 reads FQNNGV. The CDR3 contains 18 residues. TCRdb's copy holds only in-frame clones and misses some; the assay was immunoSEQ multiplex PCR. The sample consists of around 200,000 clones, around 91% of them appearing once. The clonotype was recovered from a man aged 50-60 years with acute or convalescent COVID-19. V gene TRBV11-2 combines with J gene TRBJ2-5; 12 positions agree with TRBD2. Sequencing was done on a sample of peripheral blood. The CDR3: CASSLDLMASGRVKTQYF. CDR3 DNA: TGTGCCAGCAGCTTAGATCTTATGGCTAGCGGGAGGGTAAAGACCCAGTACTTC.